The 10 T cell receptor beta chains below all came from one sample that was sequenced in a study of vaccination and CD4 T cells after COVID-19. No cognate antigen is known for these TCRs. Time point described: late sampling 161 to 241 days after vaccination in a few convalescent patients. Treatment noted: approximately nine-day PBMC culture with coronavirus spike peptide pools or control peptides (ViraFEST assay). The study sequenced cultured CD4+ T cell DNA using the Oncomine TCR Beta short-read assay. TCRdb reprocessed the PCR reads via MiXCR and lists one record per CDR3 protein. The table has nearly 25,000 distinct CDR3 sequences, roughly 33% seen once. The source was CD4+ T cells from blood, cultured in vitro, collected about 7 months after SARS-CoV-2 vaccination. The receptors come from a human donor who had recovered from COVID-19.

J is TRBJ1-6 and V is TRBV10-3; D is perhaps TRBD1 (5 bases). The CDR3 has 17 amino acids. Germline assignment: CDR1 ENHRY and CDR2 SYGVKD. Between the trimmed V and J ends, which lost 2 bases and 0 bases, there was a span of 11 bases. The CDR3: CAISEAAGTSYNSPLHF. The CDR3 DNA is TGTGCCATCAGTGAGGCTGCTGGGACCTCCTATAATTCACCCCTCCACTTT.

This clonotype was counted only a few times. The rearrangement links TRBV6-5 to TRBJ2-7, with D possibly TRBD1 on 5 matching bases. This CDR3 has 18 residues. Germline V gene data show CDR1 as MNHEY and CDR2 as SVGAGI. The V and J ends lost 2 bases and 4 bases respectively, with 24 bases between them. The CDR3: CASSYTGHSTLALYEQYF. CDR3 DNA sequence: TGTGCCAGCAGTTACACCGGACATAGCACCCTTGCCTTGTACGAGCAGTACTTC.

The rearrangement joins TRBV7-2 to TRBJ2-7; a weak D match, TRBD2 (5 bases). The V gene's germline CDR1 is SGHTA and CDR2 FQGNSA. Deletions cut 10 bases from V and 6 bases from J, with 25 bases between. This CDR3 has 15 amino acids. This CDR3 is CATQNQRTDLGEQYF. CDR3 bases: TGTGCCACCCAAAACCAGCGGACCGACCTAGGCGAGCAGTACTTC.

This clonotype has only a few counts. This rearrangement joins TRBV20-1 to TRBJ1-1; TRBD1 is a possible D gene (5 bases). V shed 3 bases and J shed 3 bases, with 11 bases lying between them. Germline CDR1 and CDR2: DFQATT and SNEGSKA (reference sequence). This CDR3 region has 13 residues. The CDR3 is CSASPWGDTEAFF. CDR3 sequence (DNA): TGCAGTGCTAGCCCGTGGGGGGACACTGAAGCTTTCTTT.

The V call is TRBV20-1, the J call TRBJ1-2; D gene ambiguous. Trimming took off 3 bases at V and 8 bases at J, with 13 bases between the two ends. The germline gives CDR1 DFQATT, CDR2 SNEGSKA (reference sequence). The CDR3 consists of 12 residues. The CDR3, as DNA: TGCAGTGCTAGCCGTCGCGGTAGCGGCTACACCTTC. Translation: CSASRRGSGYTF.

The rearrangement joins TRBV25-1 to TRBJ2-6; perhaps D is TRBD1 or TRBD2 (5 bases each). The CDR3 spans 17 residues. Trimming cost V 4 bases and J 0 bases, with 13 bases left between them. Germline-derived CDR1 and CDR2 are MGHDK and SYGVNS. DNA of the CDR3: TGTGCCAGCAGTGCTCCGGGACCGAGCTCTGGGGCCAACGTCCTGACTTTC. Its translation is CASSAPGPSSGANVLTF. Supplemented by reference TRBV25-1 and TRBJ2-6, the full variable domain reads EADIYQTPRYLVIGTGKKITLECSQTMGHDKMYWYQQDPGMELHLIHYSYGVNSTEKGDLSSESTVSRIRTEHFPLTLESARPSHTSQYLCASSAPGPSSGANVLTFGAGSRLTVL.

V and J are TRBV29-1 and TRBJ2-7; 11 nucleotides match TRBD2. Germline-derived CDR1 and CDR2 are SQVTM and ANQGSEA. This CDR3 is built from 13 residues. The trim removed 6 bases at V and 10 bases at J, leaving 11 bases unmatched. In nucleotides, the CDR3 is TGCAGCGTCCGTCTAGCGGGAGGTTCTCTACAGTACTTC. Its translation is CSVRLAGGSLQYF.

In its sample, this clonotype was seen a few times. The J gene is TRBJ2-7, the V gene TRBV4-2; 9 nucleotides align to TRBD2. From germline, CDR1 is LGHNA and CDR2 YNFKEQ. J gave up 2 bases and V 4 bases, and 6 bases lay outside the gene matches. The CDR3 runs 15 residues. CDR3 protein: CASSPGEREAYEQYF. The CDR3 DNA reads as TGTGCCAGCAGCCCCGGGGAGCGGGAGGCCTACGAGCAGTACTTC.

This clonotype was recorded a few times. The CDR3 region has the DNA TGTGCCAGTAATCCGACAGGGGAAGGTTATGGCTACACCTTC. It specifies CASNPTGEGYGYTF. The rearrangement links TRBV19 to TRBJ1-2; 8 nucleotides agree with TRBD1. There are 14 residues in the CDR3. V dropped 7 bases and J dropped 5; count of bases not matched to a gene: 9. CDR1 LNHDA and CDR2 SQIVND come from the germline V gene (reference sequence). Combining the CDR3 with reference TRBV19 and TRBJ1-2 gives the whole variable domain DGGITQSPKYLFRKEGQNVTLSCEQNLNHDAMYWYRQDPGQGLRLIYYSQIVNDFQKGDIAEGYSVSREKKESFPLTVTSAQKNPTAFYLCASNPTGEGYGYTFGSGTRLTVV.

The V and J genes are TRBV19 and TRBJ2-3; 7 nucleotides match TRBD1. Germline trimming cut 5 bases from V and 1 base from J; bases unmatched to any gene: 3. Germline V CDR1 and CDR2: LNHDA, SQIVND (reference sequence). The CDR3 is 14 residues long. CDR3 nucleotide sequence: TGTGCCAGTAGTTTAAGGGGGCGCACAGATACGCAGTATTTT. It specifies CASSLRGRTDTQYF.